This T cell receptor beta chain was recovered during a study of T cells in Graves' hyperthyroidism and ophthalmopathy. What was amplified from RNA transcripts were TCR beta CDR3 regions. RT-PCR in the first round (using the HTBI primer set) targeted the TCR CDR3. TCRdb called the multiplex PCR reads again in MiXCR, with one record for every CDR3 protein. The data show 300,000 to 450,000 distinct CDR3 sequences, 13% seen once. The junction had 6 bases not matched to a gene; V was cut back by 6 bases and J by 5 bases. Germline CDR1 is MDHEN and CDR2 is SYDVKM. The CDR3 contains 15 residues. Out of 8.5 to 10 ml of fresh peripheral blood came the PBMCs.

This TCR was recovered from a young man with Graves' hyperthyroidism that later progressed to Graves' ophthalmopathy. Sequences were obtained from blood. The gene calls are TRBV28 and TRBJ1-6; TRBD1 matches 8 bases. In nucleotides, the CDR3 is TGTGCCAGCAGACCCTCGGACAGGGATAATTCACCCCTCCACTTT. This translates into CASRPSDRDNSPLHF.